A selection of T cell receptor beta chains follows, all from one sample in a study of control samples from healthy donors and cancer patients. Data came from immunoSEQ multiplex PCR; TCRdb stores just in-frame clones and leaves some out. The table has 150,000 to 200,000 clones, roughly 89% seen once. Input material: blood. The receptors shown here come from a man under 40 in good health. CDR3s include the opening cysteine and the closing phenylalanine or tryptophan. The D gene is left open where the match is weak. Size tells how often a clone was seen (once, few, many) or the class of an expanded clone, and some rows leave it out.

abundance: .; j_gene: TRBJ1-4; v_gene: TRBV6-5; d_gene: .; CDR3aa: CASRWRQAGEKLFF; CDR3nt: TGTGCCAGCCGATGGCGACAAGCGGGAGAAAAACTGTTTTTT
abundance: .; j_gene: TRBJ2-7; v_gene: TRBV7-6; d_gene: .; CDR3aa: CASSLNSAGYEQYF; CDR3nt: TGTGCCAGCAGCTTAAACAGTGCAGGCTACGAGCAGTACTTC
abundance: once; j_gene: TRBJ1-1; v_gene: TRBV5-8; d_gene: .; CDR3aa: CASSLHTGYDSEAFF; CDR3nt: TGTGCCAGCAGCTTGCATACAGGTTATGATTCTGAAGCTTTCTTT
abundance: .; j_gene: TRBJ1-4; v_gene: TRBV2; d_gene: TRBD1; CDR3aa: CASKQTGMREKLFF; CDR3nt: TGTGCCAGCAAACAGACAGGGATGAGGGAAAAACTGTTTTTT
abundance: .; j_gene: TRBJ1-2; v_gene: TRBV7-8; d_gene: .; CDR3aa: CASSLIVTGSGYTF; CDR3nt: TGTGCCAGCAGCTTAATTGTGACAGGCTCTGGCTACACCTTC
abundance: .; j_gene: TRBJ2-1; v_gene: TRBV7-9; d_gene: .; CDR3aa: CASGAGAEEQFF; CDR3nt: TGTGCCAGCGGGGCGGGGGCGGAGGAGCAGTTCTTC
abundance: .; j_gene: TRBJ1-1; v_gene: TRBV19; d_gene: .; CDR3aa: CASSPPRGPTEAFF; CDR3nt: TGTGCCAGTAGTCCGCCGCGGGGGCCCACTGAAGCTTTCTTT
abundance: .; j_gene: TRBJ2-6; v_gene: TRBV3-1/TRBV3-2; d_gene: .; CDR3aa: CASSQISGANVLTF; CDR3nt: TGTGCCAGCAGCCAAATCTCTGGGGCCAACGTCCTGACTTTC
abundance: .; j_gene: TRBJ1-2; v_gene: TRBV6-6; d_gene: .; CDR3aa: CASSPSIYGYTF; CDR3nt: TGTGCCAGCAGTCCCTCGATTTATGGCTACACCTTC
abundance: .; j_gene: TRBJ2-3; v_gene: TRBV7-9; d_gene: .; CDR3aa: CASSLNLNTDTQYF; CDR3nt: TGTGCCAGCAGCTTAAATCTGAACACAGATACGCAGTATTTT
abundance: .; j_gene: TRBJ1-5; v_gene: TRBV7-2; d_gene: .; CDR3aa: CASSLEPRGQPQHF; CDR3nt: TGTGCCAGCAGCTTAGAACCCCGGGGTCAGCCCCAGCATTTT